One TCR beta chain is described in this entry. What it recognizes is unknown. The sample comes from a study of blood T cells in healthy people across ages. This CDR3 has 13 amino acids. The germline gives CDR1 MNHEY, CDR2 SVGEGT. V dropped 7 bases and J dropped 3 bases, with 10 bases sitting between them. A second roughly 6 to 11 cycle PCR used barcoded and J-beta primers. Each cDNA molecule received a tag from a template-switch adaptor that had 12 random nucleotides. From the 5' RACE reads, TCRdb called clonotypes with MiXCR, one entry per CDR3 protein. This table has some 920,000 distinct CDR3 sequences, about 51% appearing once. Findings of the study overall: More naive CD4+ cells and higher diversity marked long-lived donors relative to aged donors. Across samples, TCR beta diversity tracked strongly with naive T cell percentage.

Samples had at least 7 million PBMCs isolated from them. This clonotype was sampled from an older woman in good health. The V gene is TRBV6-2 or TRBV6-3, the J gene TRBJ1-5; tentatively, D is TRBD1 (5 bases). The sequencing input was blood. Here the CDR3 reads CASTGGYNQPQHF. The CDR3 coding sequence is TGTGCCAGCACCGGGGGATACAATCAGCCCCAGCATTTT.